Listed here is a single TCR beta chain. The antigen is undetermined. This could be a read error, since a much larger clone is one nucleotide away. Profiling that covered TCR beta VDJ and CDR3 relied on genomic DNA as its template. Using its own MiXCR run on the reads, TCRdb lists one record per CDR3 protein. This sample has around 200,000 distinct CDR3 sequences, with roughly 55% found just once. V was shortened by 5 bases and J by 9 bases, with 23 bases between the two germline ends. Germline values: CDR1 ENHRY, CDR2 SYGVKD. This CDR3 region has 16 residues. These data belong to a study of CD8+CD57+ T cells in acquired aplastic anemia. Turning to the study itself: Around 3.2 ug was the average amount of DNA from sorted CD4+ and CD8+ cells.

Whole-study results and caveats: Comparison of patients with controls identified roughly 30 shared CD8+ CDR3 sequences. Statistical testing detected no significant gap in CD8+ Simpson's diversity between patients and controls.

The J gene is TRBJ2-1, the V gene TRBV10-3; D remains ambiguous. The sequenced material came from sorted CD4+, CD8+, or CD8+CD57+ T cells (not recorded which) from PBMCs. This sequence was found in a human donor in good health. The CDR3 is CAISTRDSIWNSEQFF. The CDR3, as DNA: TGTGCCATCAGTACCCGCGACTCGATTTGGAACAGTGAGCAGTTCTTC.